The 8 T cell receptor beta chains below were found in one sample sequenced in a study of blood T cell repertoires in COVID-19. The data were produced by immunoSEQ multiplex PCR, yet TCRdb's version contains in-frame clones alone and is incomplete. The table includes some 25,000 clones, about 90% detected once. Material: peripheral blood. These TCRs come from a man aged 70 or older with active COVID-19.

This rearrangement joins TRBV30 to TRBJ1-5, with D perhaps TRBD1 (6 bases). Germline CDR1 is GTSNPN and CDR2 is SVGIG (reference sequence). The V and J ends lost 2 bases and 0 bases respectively, with 14 bases between them. The CDR3 is made up of 16 amino acids. The CDR3 spells CAWSRGGRYSNQPQHF. In DNA, the CDR3 is TGTGCCTGGAGTAGGGGGGGCAGATATAGCAATCAGCCCCAGCATTTT.

The rearrangement links TRBV3-1 (or the pseudogene TRBV3-2) to TRBJ2-2, with 7 bases matching TRBD2. Trimming at V came to 4 bases and at J to 1 base, leaving 6 bases not matched to a gene. The CDR3 is 16 residues long. Germline V CDR1 and CDR2: LGHDT, YNNKEL (reference sequence). CDR3 in amino acids: CASSLSGGGNTGELFF. CDR3 in DNA: TGTGCCAGCAGCCTTTCGGGCGGGGGGAACACCGGGGAGCTGTTTTTT.

This clone was detected only a few times. The chain employs TRBV25-1 and TRBJ1-6; 7 bases are a match to TRBD1. CDR1 MGHDK and CDR2 SYGVNS come from the germline V gene. J lost 8 bases, V lost 5 bases, and 6 bases had no gene match. The CDR3 runs to 14 residues. For the CDR3, the DNA is TGTGCCAGCAGTAAAGGGGGCAATGATTCACCCCTCCACTTT. It encodes CASSKGGNDSPLHF.

This chain connects TRBV6-6 to TRBJ1-1; D is perhaps TRBD1 (5 bases). This CDR3 has 13 residues. Germline V gene data show CDR1 as MNHNY and CDR2 as SVGAGI (reference sequence). V was trimmed by 6 bases and J by 10 bases, leaving 18 bases between them. The CDR3: CASSPDSSLGAFF. As DNA, the CDR3 is TGTGCCAGCAGCCCCGACAGCTCACTGGGAGCTTTCTTT.

This clone has just one count. The CDR3: CASSLPPEGSPLHEQYF. CDR3 coding DNA: TGCGCCAGCAGCTTGCCCCCGGAGGGGTCACCTCTCCACGAGCAGTACTTC. The V call is TRBV5-1, the J call TRBJ2-7, with a tentative D call TRBD2 (6 bases). Germline CDR1 reads SGHRS; CDR2 reads YFSETQ. V was trimmed by 1 base and J by 5 bases, leaving 22 bases between them. The CDR3 extends over 17 amino acids. Full variable domain (outside the CDR3, taken from reference TRBV5-1 and TRBJ2-7): KAGVTQTPRYLIKTRGQQVTLSCSPISGHRSVSWYQQTPGQGLQFLFEYFSETQRNKGNFPGRFSGRQFSNSRSEMNVSTLELGDSALYLCASSLPPEGSPLHEQYFGPGTRLTVT.

This sequence joins TRBV2 and TRBJ2-3; 9 nucleotides agree with TRBD1. Germline V gives CDR1 SNHLY, CDR2 FYNNEI. J lost 5 bases, V lost 5 bases, and 8 bases had no gene match. The CDR3 covers 15 residues. CDR3 amino acids: CASSKGQGMGDTQYF. The DNA of the CDR3 is TGTGCCAGCAGTAAGGGACAGGGAATGGGAGATACGCAGTATTTT.

This rearrangement joins TRBV2 to TRBJ1-4; perhaps TRBD1 as D (5 bases). This CDR3 contains 16 residues. CDR1 is SNHLY and CDR2 is FYNNEI in the germline V gene. The V end was cut by 2 bases, the J end by 2 bases, with 12 bases between. The CDR3 sequence is CASSERRGGTNEKLFF. CDR3 in DNA: TGTGCCAGCAGTGAACGAAGGGGTGGCACTAATGAAAAACTGTTTTTT.

This clone was seen a few times. The same CDR3 can be traced to other DNA sequences in this sample. V gene TRBV12-3 or TRBV12-4 combines with J gene TRBJ2-2; unclear D gene. This CDR3 contains 12 residues. V lost 3 bases, J lost 6 bases, and 5 bases lay in between. CDR3: CASSFYPGELFF. The CDR3 nucleotides read TGTGCCAGCAGTTTCTACCCCGGGGAGCTGTTTTTT.